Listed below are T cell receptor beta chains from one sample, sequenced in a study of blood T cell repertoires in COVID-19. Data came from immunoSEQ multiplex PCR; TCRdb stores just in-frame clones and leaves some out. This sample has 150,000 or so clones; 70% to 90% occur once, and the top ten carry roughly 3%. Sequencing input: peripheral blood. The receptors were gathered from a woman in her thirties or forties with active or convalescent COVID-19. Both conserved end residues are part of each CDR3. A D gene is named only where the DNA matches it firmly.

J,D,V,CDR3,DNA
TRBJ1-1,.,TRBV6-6,CASSYLQVMPNTEAFF,TGTGCCAGCAGTTACCTACAGGTTATGCCGAACACTGAAGCTTTCTTT
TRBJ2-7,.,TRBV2,CASSEQSQATYEQYF,TGTGCCAGCAGTGAACAGTCCCAGGCTACCTACGAGCAGTACTTC
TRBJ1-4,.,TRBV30,CAWTNSGGEKLFF,TGTGCCTGGACTAACTCAGGAGGGGAAAAACTGTTTTTT
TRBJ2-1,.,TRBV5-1,CASSPGSLDNEQFF,TGCGCCAGCAGCCCCGGGTCTTTGGACAATGAGCAGTTCTTC
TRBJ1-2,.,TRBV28,CASSGRPGNYGYTF,TGTGCCAGCAGTGGGAGGCCGGGGAACTATGGCTACACCTTC
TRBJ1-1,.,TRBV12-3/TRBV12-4,CASSLGSWAEAFF,TGTGCCAGCAGTTTAGGGAGTTGGGCTGAAGCTTTCTTT
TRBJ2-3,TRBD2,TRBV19,CASSIVTLFERGGTDTQYF,TGTGCCAGTAGTATAGTCACCCTCTTTGAGCGGGGAGGCACAGATACGCAGTATTTT
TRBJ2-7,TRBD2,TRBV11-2,CASSLVGTSGRGEQYF,TGTGCCAGCAGCTTAGTAGGCACTAGCGGGAGGGGCGAGCAGTACTTC
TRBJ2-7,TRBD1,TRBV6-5,CASRVRDSLLYEQYF,TGTGCCAGCAGGGTCCGGGACAGTCTCCTCTACGAGCAGTACTTC
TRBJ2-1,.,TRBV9,CASSVAPLNEQFF,TGTGCCAGCAGCGTAGCCCCCCTTAATGAGCAGTTCTTC
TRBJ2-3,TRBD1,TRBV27,CASSSRQGRDTQYF,TGTGCCAGCAGTTCCCGACAGGGGAGGGATACGCAGTATTTT
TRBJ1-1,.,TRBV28,CASSLYGGGNTEAFF,TGTGCCAGCAGTTTATACGGGGGAGGTAACACTGAAGCTTTCTTT
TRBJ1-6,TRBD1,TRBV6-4,CASSTGTGGQSPLHF,TGTGCCAGCAGTACCGGGACAGGGGGTCAATCACCCCTCCACTTT
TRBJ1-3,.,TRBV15,CATSRSKGHTGNTIYF,TGTGCCACCAGCAGATCCAAGGGACATACGGGAAACACCATATATTTT
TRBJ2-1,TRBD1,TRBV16,CASSFDREKGNEQFF,TGTGCCAGCAGCTTCGACAGGGAAAAAGGGAATGAGCAGTTCTTC
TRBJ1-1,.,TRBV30,CAGRGGHTEAFF,TGTGCCGGAAGGGGGGGGCACACTGAAGCTTTCTTT